The entry below describes one TCR beta chain. The table came from immunoSEQ multiplex PCR; TCRdb's copy has only in-frame clones and leaves some out. The sample has 250,000 or so clones, 70% to 90% seen once. The study recruited people aged about 18 to 90 years across approximately 25 US areas. Self-reported history from a screening survey and questionnaire set each donor's cohort. The entry originates in a study of blood T cell repertoires in COVID-19. Overall study: From T cells, B-cell-depleted T cells, or PBMCs came the material, which was cDNA or gDNA.

Germline values: CDR1 LNHNV, CDR2 YYDKDF (reference sequence). Trimming left V 8 bases short and J 2 bases short, with 25 bases between. There are 18 residues in the CDR3. The sequenced material came from PBMCs or T cells enriched from blood (not recorded which). The chain couples TRBV15 to TRBJ1-5; no reliable D call. The TCR comes from a woman under 40 with acute COVID-19. CDR3 DNA sequence: TGTGCCACCGCACCCGGGGAATGGAGGGTGGTAGGCAATCAGCCCCAGCATTTT. Translating it yields CATAPGEWRVVGNQPQHF.